Only a few counts were recorded for the clone carrying this T cell receptor (beta chain). A junction end diverges from the germline sequence, so it may reflect a read error. Germline V gene lookup returns CDR1 MNHNS and CDR2 SASEGT. The CDR3 sequence is 12 residues long. This sample was taken from a study of long-term antiretroviral therapy in people with HIV. Study context: It was about a decade after the earliest samples that the 2015 immediate-ART recommendation appeared.

Survey-level resolution applied to immunoSEQ assay v3.0. Clones were sequenced by immunoSEQ multiplex PCR, and TCRdb holds only the in-frame ones, with some missing. The sample lists 25,000 to 35,000 clones, 82% occurring once. The sequenced sample was unsorted PBMCs, obtained 2.9 years after starting antiretroviral therapy. The TCR comes from a man in his forties or fifties with HIV. J is TRBJ2-7 and V is TRBV6-1; weak D call: TRBD2 (7 bases). CDR3 in DNA: TGTGCCAGCAGGGAAGGGGGGGGCGAACAGTACTTC. Translating it yields CASREGGGEQYF.